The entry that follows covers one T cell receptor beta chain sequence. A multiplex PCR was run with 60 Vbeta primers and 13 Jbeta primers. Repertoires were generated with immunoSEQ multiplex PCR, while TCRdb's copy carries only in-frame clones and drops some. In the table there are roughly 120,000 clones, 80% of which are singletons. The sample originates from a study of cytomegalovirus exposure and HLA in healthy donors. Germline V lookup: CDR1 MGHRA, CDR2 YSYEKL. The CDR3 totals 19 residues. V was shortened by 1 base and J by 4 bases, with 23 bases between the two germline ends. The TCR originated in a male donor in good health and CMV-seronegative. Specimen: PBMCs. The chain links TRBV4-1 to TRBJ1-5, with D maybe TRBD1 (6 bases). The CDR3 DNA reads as TGCGCCAGCAGCCAAGTCCCTCAACGTAACCGACAGGCGAATCAGCCCCAGCATTTT. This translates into CASSQVPQRNRQANQPQHF.